In its sample, the clone carrying this T cell receptor (beta chain) was seen once. V was pared by 8 bases and J by 2 bases, with 11 bases between. This CDR3 has 13 residues. CDR1 and CDR2 (germline): LNHDA, SQIVND (reference sequence). Cohorts were determined from participant-reported clinical history. The data were taken from a study of blood T cell repertoires in COVID-19. Only in-frame clones appear in the TCRdb table, and some are missing; sequencing was by immunoSEQ multiplex PCR. The sample consists of under 200,000 clones, 80% to 90% of them appearing once. The receptor was isolated from a man aged 50-59 years who had recovered from COVID-19. The sequencing input was PBMCs or T cells enriched from blood (not recorded which). J is TRBJ2-3 and V is TRBV19, with D tentatively TRBD2 (5 bases). This CDR3 reads CASGMRDTDTQYF. CDR3 DNA: TGTGCCAGTGGGATGAGGGACACAGATACGCAGTATTTT.